Below, 26 T cell receptor beta chains from the same sample are listed, as sequenced in a study of T cell changes during pregnancy in multiple sclerosis. TCRdb's copy holds only in-frame clones and misses some; the assay was immunoSEQ multiplex PCR. The sample yields roughly 38,000 clones, about 92% seen once. Here the sequenced sample was peripheral blood, taken in the third trimester of pregnancy. The source is a female donor in good health, enrolled as a control in a pregnancy study.

The rearrangement links TRBV27 to TRBJ1-5; no firm D call. The V end was cut by 5 bases, the J end by 0 bases, with 11 bases between. CDR1 and CDR2 (germline): MNHEY, SMNVEV (reference sequence). The CDR3 spans 15 residues. The CDR3 DNA is TGTGCCAGCAGTCCGGACTACCTTAGCAATCAGCCCCAGCATTTT. It encodes CASSPDYLSNQPQHF.

The V and J genes are TRBV29-1 and TRBJ2-7, with a tentative D call TRBD2 (6 bases). Looked up from germline, CDR1 is SQVTM and CDR2 is ANQGSEA. This CDR3 spans 12 amino acids. Trimming took 2 bases from V and 5 from J, leaving 10 bases between them. The CDR3 reads CSVETRLDEQYF. In DNA, the CDR3 is TGCAGCGTTGAAACCCGACTAGACGAGCAGTACTTC.

The genes are TRBV19 and TRBJ2-7; possibly TRBD2 for D (6 bases). This CDR3 region has 16 residues. Germline CDR1 LNHDA, CDR2 SQIVND (reference sequence). V lost 5 bases, J lost 5 bases, and 22 bases lay in between. The CDR3 nucleotides are TGTGCCAGTAGTTCCTCGTCTTACGGAGGGCCAAACGAGCAGTACTTC. Its protein product is CASSSSSYGGPNEQYF. The variable domain in full, completed from reference TRBV19 and TRBJ2-7, reads DGGITQSPKYLFRKEGQNVTLSCEQNLNHDAMYWYRQDPGQGLRLIYYSQIVNDFQKGDIAEGYSVSREKKESFPLTVTSAQKNPTAFYLCASSSSSYGGPNEQYFGPGTRLTVT.

The V gene is TRBV27, the J gene TRBJ1-6; D call uncertain. The CDR3 has 18 amino acids. Trimming stripped 3 bases from V and 0 bases from J, with 15 bases between. Germline CDR1 MNHEY, CDR2 SMNVEV (reference sequence). This chain's CDR3 is CASSFGRKDSSYNSPLHF. The CDR3 DNA reads as TGTGCCAGCAGTTTTGGGCGTAAGGATAGCTCCTATAATTCACCCCTCCACTTT.

This clone appeared once. This rearrangement joins TRBV19 to TRBJ1-5; D is undetermined. With 5 bases removed from V and 7 bases from J, the gap between germline ends came to 12 bases. CDR1 and CDR2 from the germline V gene are LNHDA and SQIVND (reference sequence). CDR3 length: 13 amino acids. In nucleotides, the CDR3 is TGTGCCAGTAGTTCGGCGGGCGGCCAGCCCCAGCATTTT. Translated: CASSSAGGQPQHF.

The genes are TRBV7-9 and TRBJ2-7, with 7 bases matching TRBD1. This CDR3 is 13 amino acids long. Germline values: CDR1 SEHNR, CDR2 FQNEAQ (reference sequence). V lost 3 bases, J lost 5 bases, and 4 bases stayed unmatched. CDR3 region: CASSFDRADEQYF. For the CDR3, the DNA is TGTGCCAGCAGCTTCGACAGGGCGGACGAGCAGTACTTC.

This chain links TRBV21-1 with TRBJ2-5; the D call of TRBD2 is as the table states it, not checked on the DNA. TRBV21-1 is tagged as a pseudogene. The length of the CDR3 is 18 residues. The CDR3: CASSKVRLAGRRQETQYF. CDR3 sequence (DNA): TGTGCCAGCAGCAAAGTACGACTAGCGGGGCGAAGGCAAGAGACCCAGTACTTC.

A note on this clone: A far bigger clonotype differs at one base, so this is likely a read error. The V call is TRBV6-1, the J call TRBJ2-5, with TRBD2 identical over 10 bases. This CDR3 has 15 residues. J was trimmed by 1 base and V by 2 bases; bases with no gene match: 1. The germline V gene has CDR1 MNHNS and CDR2 SASEGT. In DNA, the CDR3 is TGTGCCAGCAGTGAACTAGCGGGGGCCCAAGAGACCCAGTACTTC. Protein product: CASSELAGAQETQYF.

This clone occurred a few times. The junction does not match germline at one end; this may be a read error. The chain carries TRBV4-2 and TRBJ2-1; possible D gene TRBD1, 7 bases. Germline CDR1 LGHNA, CDR2 YNFKEQ. This CDR3 spans 14 amino acids. DNA of the CDR3: TGTGCCAGCACCCAAGGCAGGGGGGACAATGAGCAGTTCTTC. It specifies CASTQGRGDNEQFF.

The chain has TRBV25-1 and TRBJ2-5; 9 bases fit TRBD2. CDR1 is MGHDK, CDR2 SYGVNS, per germline. CDR3 length: 15 amino acids. V was pared by 6 bases and J by 3 bases, with 8 bases of the junction left unmatched. CDR3 region: CASREGASGEETQYF. Written as DNA, the CDR3 is TGTGCCAGCAGGGAGGGGGCTAGCGGGGAAGAGACCCAGTACTTC.

The genes are TRBV6-5 and TRBJ2-5, with D tentatively TRBD1 (8 bases). Per the germline V gene, CDR1 is MNHEY and CDR2 is SVGAGI. Trimming took off 7 bases at V and 4 bases at J, with 19 bases between the two ends. The CDR3 extends over 15 amino acids. The CDR3, as DNA: TGTGCCAGCAACCCTAAGACAGGGGAGGGAGAGACCCAGTACTTC. It encodes CASNPKTGEGETQYF.

The sample holds one count of this clone. The chain employs TRBV25-1 and TRBJ2-7, with TRBD1 matching over 7 bases. The ends lost 6 bases at V and 1 base at J; junction bases unmatched: 3. Germline V CDR1 and CDR2: MGHDK, SYGVNS. This CDR3 region has 13 residues. The CDR3 DNA sequence: TGTGCCAGCAGCGGGACAGCTTCCTACGAGCAGTACTTC. It specifies CASSGTASYEQYF.

This chain uses TRBV7-6 with TRBJ2-1, with TRBD2 identical over 7 bases. The V gene's germline CDR1 is SGHVS and CDR2 FNYEAQ. V lost 4 bases, J lost 4 bases, and 4 bases stayed unmatched. This CDR3 has 14 residues. CDR3 residues: CASSSSGGYNEQFF. The CDR3 DNA sequence: TGTGCCAGCAGCTCCTCGGGAGGTTACAATGAGCAGTTCTTC.

This chain connects TRBV27 to TRBJ1-6; no reliable D call. Trimming stripped 6 bases from V and 9 bases from J, with 9 bases between. The CDR3 is made up of 12 amino acids. The germline V gene has CDR1 MNHEY and CDR2 SMNVEV (reference sequence). This CDR3 is CASRSAGSPLHF. The CDR3 coding sequence is TGTGCCAGCAGGTCGGCGGGTTCACCCCTCCACTTT.

The V and J genes are TRBV5-1 and TRBJ1-4; possibly TRBD1 for D (6 bases). Germline-derived CDR1 and CDR2 are SGHRS and YFSETQ. The CDR3 is 14 residues long. V was pared by 4 bases and J by 8 bases, with 15 bases between. CDR3 DNA sequence: TGCGCCAGCAGCCCCGGGACAATAGGAGAAAAACTGTTTTTT. Amino acids: CASSPGTIGEKLFF.

CDR3 in DNA: TGTGCCATCAGTGGGCCCGGGACTAGCGGGGGGGCGGTCACCGGGGAGCTGTTTTTT. Translation gives CAISGPGTSGGAVTGELFF. The chain has TRBV10-3 and TRBJ2-2; 16 bases align to TRBD2. V shed 4 bases and J 4 bases; nucleotides not matched to a gene: 9. Germline values: CDR1 ENHRY, CDR2 SYGVKD. This CDR3 has 19 residues.

This rearrangement joins TRBV6-5 to TRBJ1-5; D gene ambiguous. V was trimmed by 6 bases and J by 1 base, leaving 10 bases between them. Germline V lookup: CDR1 MNHEY, CDR2 SVGAGI. The CDR3 totals 14 residues. This chain's CDR3 is CASSSVSSNQPQHF. In nucleotides, the CDR3 is TGTGCCAGCAGCTCAGTCTCCAGCAATCAGCCCCAGCATTTT.

CDR3 protein: CASSLLQGDTEAFF. The CDR3 coding sequence is TGTGCCAGCAGTTTACTGCAGGGCGACACTGAAGCTTTCTTT. The gene calls are TRBV27 and TRBJ1-1; D possibly corresponds to TRBD1 (5 bases). V lost 2 bases to trimming and J lost 3 bases, with 10 bases between them. The CDR3 totals 14 residues. CDR1 is MNHEY, CDR2 SMNVEV, per germline (reference sequence).

The chain's CDR3 is CAIYLGQENSPLHF. CDR3 DNA sequence: TGTGCCATATACTTGGGACAGGAAAATTCACCCCTCCACTTT. The chain recombines TRBV7-9 with TRBJ1-6, with 8 bases identical to TRBD1. The trim removed 10 bases at V and 7 bases at J, leaving 9 bases unmatched. The CDR3 is made up of 14 amino acids. Germline assignment: CDR1 SEHNR and CDR2 FQNEAQ (reference sequence).

The J gene is TRBJ1-1, the V gene TRBV7-9; no reliable D call. The germline V and J ends were trimmed by 1 base and 4 bases, with 7 bases remaining between them. This CDR3 is 13 amino acids long. CDR1 and CDR2 from the germline V gene are SEHNR and FQNEAQ (reference sequence). The CDR3 DNA reads as TGTGCCAGCAGCTTAGGTGTCGGCACTGAAGCTTTCTTT. This encodes CASSLGVGTEAFF.

J is TRBJ1-6 and V is TRBV7-2; D is perhaps TRBD1 (6 bases). This CDR3 is built from 14 residues. The ends were cut back, 3 bases at V and 8 bases at J, with 11 bases in the middle. Germline V gives CDR1 SGHTA, CDR2 FQGNSA. For the CDR3, the DNA is TGTGCCAGCAGCTTGAGGGGGATCCATTCACCCCTCCACTTT. Protein product: CASSLRGIHSPLHF.

The rearrangement links TRBV5-4 to TRBJ1-4; D not resolved. V was pared by 1 base and J by 7 bases, with 5 bases between. Germline V gene sequence: CDR1 SGHNT, CDR2 YYREEE (reference sequence). The CDR3 runs to 12 residues. CDR3 bases: TGTGCCAGCAGCTTGTATCCTGAAAAACTGTTTTTT. Amino acids: CASSLYPEKLFF.

The V gene is TRBV18, the J gene TRBJ2-3; TRBD2 matches 13 bases. From germline, CDR1 is KGHSH and CDR2 LQKENI. The ends lost 1 base at V and 3 bases at J; junction bases unmatched: 7. The length of the CDR3 is 18 residues. This CDR3 reads CASSPRSGTSGVTDTQYF. In DNA form, the CDR3 reads TGTGCCAGCTCACCACGCTCAGGGACTAGCGGGGTAACAGATACGCAGTATTTT.

This clone was counted only a few times. This chain connects TRBV6-5 to TRBJ1-5; D perhaps matches TRBD1 (6 bases). The CDR3 consists of 13 residues. CDR1 MNHEY and CDR2 SVGAGI come from the germline V gene. V dropped 8 bases and J dropped 6 bases, with 14 bases sitting between them. CDR3 sequence: CASGTHLLQPQHF. In nucleotides, the CDR3 is TGTGCCAGCGGGACACACCTACTTCAGCCCCAGCATTTT.

The J gene is TRBJ2-7, the V gene TRBV29-1; 9 bases map to TRBD2. There are 12 residues in the CDR3. V shed 4 bases, J shed 5 bases, and the junction held 3 bases outside the gene matches. The germline gives CDR1 SQVTM, CDR2 ANQGSEA. CDR3 coding DNA: TGCAGCGTTGCTGCGGGAGGGGACGAGCAGTACTTC. It codes for CSVAAGGDEQYF.

The chain combines TRBV6-1 with TRBJ2-5; 10 nucleotides align to TRBD1. From germline, CDR1 is MNHNS and CDR2 SASEGT. V shed 4 bases and J 1 base; nucleotides not matched to a gene: 3. The CDR3 has 15 amino acids. CDR3 sequence (DNA): TGTGCCAGCAGTGGGACAGGGGGACTCCAAGAGACCCAGTACTTC. This sequence encodes CASSGTGGLQETQYF.